This T cell receptor beta chain was documented in a study of shared clonotypes between healthy human individuals. Study-level information: Each donor's CD4 naive and CD4 memory cells filled three plates apiece, CD8 naive two, and CD8 memory one.

Some clones are missing from TCRdb's copy, which holds only in-frame ones; the method was immunoSEQ multiplex PCR. The repertoire has 150,000 to 200,000 clones, around 93% of them found once; the top ten carry 0.067%. Trimming cost V 6 bases and J 4 bases, with 20 bases left between them. The CDR3 totals 15 residues. Germline V gene data show CDR1 as SQVTM and CDR2 as ANQGSEA. Adult donors, all healthy and HIV-negative, had no recent acute infections or vaccinations. Investigators divided CD4+ cells into CD45RA+ naive and CD45RA-negative memory subsets. Material: naive CD4+ T cells sorted from blood. Subset reported: CD45RA+ positively selected. The TCR comes from a woman younger than 45 in good health. The chain links TRBV29-1 to TRBJ2-3; tentatively, D is TRBD1 (6 bases). CDR3 coding DNA: TGCAGCGTGGACGTACAGGGTATAAGATCAGATACGCAGTATTTT. Amino acid sequence: CSVDVQGIRSDTQYF.